The 24 T cell receptor beta chains below were found in one sample sequenced in a study of shared clonotypes between healthy human individuals. The data were produced by immunoSEQ multiplex PCR, yet TCRdb's version contains in-frame clones alone and is incomplete. The sample lists about 960,000 clones, approximately 76% occurring once. Sequences were obtained from memory CD4+ T cells sorted from blood. The subset was: CD45RA-negative fraction. The receptor source for this set is a man aged 18-30 years in good health.

The chain employs TRBV9 and TRBJ2-3; 10 positions match TRBD2. The CDR3 loop spans 15 amino acids. The V gene's germline CDR1 is SGDLS and CDR2 YYNGEE. V lost 0 bases, J lost 9 bases, and 7 bases stayed unmatched. The DNA for the CDR3 is TGTGCCAGCAGCGTAGACCCAGCGGGAGGGGAGACGCAGTATTTT. This translates into CASSVDPAGGETQYF.

A few counts support this clone. The gene calls are TRBV15 and TRBJ1-6, with D possibly matching TRBD1 (6 bases). The CDR3 contains 15 residues. Between the trimmed V and J ends, which lost 1 base and 9 bases, there was a span of 13 bases. The V gene's germline CDR1 is LNHNV and CDR2 YYDKDF (reference sequence). The CDR3 protein is CATSRAGDSASPLHF. The CDR3 DNA sequence: TGTGCCACCAGCAGAGCAGGGGATTCAGCTTCACCCCTCCACTTT.

Concerning this clone itself: A read error is the likely source, as a far larger clone sits one nucleotide away. The V gene is TRBV7-8, the J gene TRBJ1-6; 7 bases are a match to TRBD1. Germline V gives CDR1 SGHVS, CDR2 FQNEAQ. With 5 bases clipped from V and 7 bases from J, the junction kept 2 bases outside the gene matches. This CDR3 region has 13 residues. The CDR3 nucleotides are TGTGCCAGCAGCCCGGGACAGAATTCACCCCTCCACTTT. Translated, it gives CASSPGQNSPLHF.

The genes are TRBV10-3 and TRBJ2-7; either TRBD1 or TRBD2 may supply D (5 bases each). This CDR3 spans 13 amino acids. The germline V gene has CDR1 ENHRY and CDR2 SYGVKD. The germline V and J ends were trimmed by 6 bases and 5 bases, with 14 bases remaining between them. CDR3 amino acids: CAIRLGVGDEQYF. The CDR3 coding sequence is TGTGCCATCAGACTAGGGGTAGGAGACGAGCAGTACTTC.

A single count supports this clone. The chain couples TRBV6-5 to TRBJ1-2; D is possibly TRBD1 (6 bases). The germline V and J ends were trimmed by 6 bases and 8 bases, with 19 bases remaining between them. There are 14 residues in the CDR3. Germline loops: CDR1 MNHEY, CDR2 SVGAGI. CDR3 sequence reads: CASSPSWQGSGYTF. The CDR3 DNA reads TGTGCCAGCAGCCCATCGTGGCAGGGGAGCGGCTACACCTTC.

Concerning this clone itself: Other DNA sequences in this sample translate to the same CDR3. J is TRBJ2-3 and V is TRBV18; 7 nucleotides align to TRBD1. This CDR3 is 15 amino acids long. The ends lost 1 base at V and 1 base at J; junction bases unmatched: 2. CDR1 and CDR2 from the germline V gene are KGHSH and LQKENI. The CDR3 sequence is CASSPRQGGTDTQYF. In DNA form, the CDR3 reads TGTGCCAGCTCACCACGGCAGGGGGGCACAGATACGCAGTATTTT.

V usage is TRBV7-9 and J usage is TRBJ1-1, with D unresolved. The CDR3 contains 13 residues. V was trimmed by 5 bases and J by 0 bases, leaving 7 bases between them. Germline V gene sequence: CDR1 SEHNR, CDR2 FQNEAQ (reference sequence). The CDR3 is CASSRTVNTEAFF. In DNA form, the CDR3 reads TGTGCCAGCAGCCGGACTGTGAACACTGAAGCTTTCTTT.

The CDR3 sequence is CASSLSATETQYF. The DNA of the CDR3 is TGTGCCAGCAGCTTAAGTGCGACGGAGACCCAGTACTTC. This sequence joins TRBV11-2 and TRBJ2-5; D is undetermined. This CDR3 contains 13 residues. Germline V lookup: CDR1 SGHAT, CDR2 FQNNGV. V lost 2 bases, J lost 5 bases, and 9 bases lay in between. Variable domain in full (rest from reference TRBV11-2 and TRBJ2-5): EAGVAQSPRYKIIEKRQSVAFWCNPISGHATLYWYQQILGQGPKLLIQFQNNGVVDDSQLPKDRFSAERLKGVDSTLKIQPAKLEDSAVYLCASSLSATETQYFGPGTRLLVL.

J is TRBJ2-3 and V is TRBV7-2; D is uncertain. The CDR3 runs to 14 residues. The V gene lost 5 bases and the J gene lost 6 bases, with 15 bases spanning the gap. Germline V lookup: CDR1 SGHTA, CDR2 FQGNSA. DNA for the CDR3: TGTGCCAGCAGCCTAGGTGATTCGCGGGATACGCAGTATTTT. Its protein is CASSLGDSRDTQYF.

The J gene is TRBJ1-2, the V gene TRBV18, with a tentative D call TRBD1 (5 bases). Trimming removed 2 bases at V and 8 bases at J, with 18 bases between. CDR1 and CDR2 (germline): KGHSH, LQKENI. The CDR3 is made up of 15 amino acids. CDR3 sequence: CASSPAERDRGGYTF. The CDR3 nucleotides are TGTGCCAGCTCACCAGCTGAGCGGGACCGGGGCGGCTACACCTTC.

CDR3 sequence: CASSQDVQRYNEQFF. In DNA, the CDR3 is TGCGCCAGCAGCCAAGATGTCCAGCGGTACAATGAGCAGTTCTTC. The V call is TRBV4-3, the J call TRBJ2-1; TRBD2 is a possible D gene (5 bases). Trimming cost V 0 bases and J 4 bases, with 10 bases left between them. The germline V gene encodes CDR1 LGHNA and CDR2 YSLEER. This CDR3 has 15 amino acids.

This chain joins TRBV23-1 and TRBJ1-5; the D gene is possibly TRBD1 (5 bases). TRBV23-1 is an ORF, and what it does is uncertain. CDR3 length: 17 amino acids. Trimming left V 4 bases short and J 5 bases short, with 21 bases between. The CDR3 sequence: CASSLSRVLGFYQPQHF. CDR3 nucleotide sequence: TGCGCCAGCAGTCTAAGCAGGGTTCTGGGTTTCTATCAGCCCCAGCATTTT.

This clone was found a few times. This chain's CDR3 is CASSQDRKYGYTF. CDR3 nucleotide sequence: TGTGCCAGCAGCCAAGACAGGAAGTATGGCTACACCTTC. V and J are TRBV2 and TRBJ1-2, with a tentative D call TRBD1 (6 bases). CDR3 length: 13 residues. CDR1 and CDR2 from the germline V gene are SNHLY and FYNNEI. Trimming stripped 6 bases from V and 5 bases from J, with 13 bases between.

V and J are TRBV5-1 and TRBJ1-3, with 7 nucleotides matching TRBD1. V shed 4 bases, J shed 0 bases, and the junction held 1 base outside the gene matches. Germline-derived CDR1 and CDR2 are SGHRS and YFSETQ. The CDR3 has 14 amino acids. DNA of the CDR3: TGCGCCAGCAGCCAGGGGGTCTCTGGAAACACCATATATTTT. This translates into CASSQGVSGNTIYF.

The V call is TRBV21-1, the J call TRBJ1-2; the listed D gene, TRBD1, was not tested against the DNA. TRBV21-1 is annotated as a pseudogene. The CDR3 totals 15 residues. CDR3: CASSNIGTVNYGYTF. CDR3 nucleotides: TGTGCCAGCAGCAACATCGGGACAGTTAACTATGGCTACACCTTC.

The chain has TRBV28 and TRBJ1-3; possibly TRBD1 for D (5 bases). Germline CDR1 and CDR2: MDHEN and SYDVKM. V lost 2 bases and J lost 1, with 9 bases in between. The CDR3 is 15 amino acids. The DNA for the CDR3 is TGTGCCAGCAGTTTAGGCAGGGTTTCTGGAAACACCATATATTTT. This codes for CASSLGRVSGNTIYF.

This clone was observed once. This chain uses TRBV10-3 with TRBJ2-3, with D perhaps matching TRBD1 (6 bases). V lost 6 bases and J lost 2, with 12 bases in between. CDR3 length: 14 residues. The germline V gene encodes CDR1 ENHRY and CDR2 SYGVKD. The CDR3 bases are TGTGCCATCAGGACAGGACAACTCACAGATACGCAGTATTTT. Its translation: CAIRTGQLTDTQYF.

The chain recombines TRBV7-9 with TRBJ1-1, with D unclear. Between the trimmed V and J ends, which lost 11 bases and 3 bases, there was a span of 19 bases. The CDR3 loop spans 14 amino acids. Germline V gives CDR1 SEHNR, CDR2 FQNEAQ (reference sequence). The CDR3 nucleotides are TGTGCCTCACTCAGAGGAACAGAGGACACTGAAGCTTTCTTT. Its translation is CASLRGTEDTEAFF.

V is TRBV19 and J is TRBJ2-7; D uncertain. Germline values: CDR1 LNHDA, CDR2 SQIVND (reference sequence). Trimming removed 6 bases at V and 2 bases at J, with 8 bases between. This CDR3 has 12 residues. In nucleotides, the CDR3 is TGTGCCAGTAGGGCTGGAACCTACGAGCAGTACTTC. This translates into CASRAGTYEQYF.

This clone was recorded once. This may be a read error, as it is one base from a much larger clone. This CDR3 is also generated by other DNA sequences in the sample. The chain carries TRBV18 and TRBJ1-2; no clear D. Germline CDR1 is KGHSH and CDR2 is LQKENI. V gave up 0 bases and J gave up 6 bases, with 8 bases separating them. CDR3 length equals 13 residues. The CDR3 region is CASSPPVRDGYTF. The DNA of the CDR3 is TGTGCCAGCTCACCACCGGTCAGAGATGGCTACACCTTC. Looking up the rest from reference TRBV18 and TRBJ1-2 gives the full variable domain: NAGVMQNPRHLVRRRGQEARLRCSPMKGHSHVYWYRQLPEEGLKFMVYLQKENIIDESGMPKERFSAEFPKEGPSILRIQQVVRGDSAAYFCASSPPVRDGYTFGSGTRLTVV.

This clone appeared once. The V and J genes are TRBV6-1 and TRBJ2-7; unclear D gene. Germline-derived CDR1 and CDR2 are MNHNS and SASEGT. Trimming cost V 1 base and J 5 bases, with 6 bases left between them. This CDR3 is 12 amino acids long. The CDR3 DNA follows: TGTGCCAGCAGTGAAGTCTGGCACGAGCAGTACTTC. It specifies CASSEVWHEQYF.

The chain couples TRBV4-3 to TRBJ2-1, with a weak D call TRBD1 (6 bases). There are 14 residues in the CDR3. The germline gives CDR1 LGHNA, CDR2 YSLEER. Trimming took off 2 bases at V and 8 bases at J, with 13 bases between the two ends. This CDR3 reads CASSQLRTEDEQFF. CDR3 nucleotide sequence: TGCGCCAGCAGCCAACTAAGGACAGAGGATGAGCAGTTCTTC.

This chain links TRBV6-5 with TRBJ2-7, with 9 bases matching TRBD1. CDR3 length: 15 amino acids. CDR1 is MNHEY, CDR2 SVGAGI, per germline. Trimming took 4 bases from V and 7 from J; bases not matched to a gene: 11. The CDR3 region has the DNA TGTGCCAGCAGTTCCGGGGACAGGGATCTACGAGAGCAGTACTTC. This encodes CASSSGDRDLREQYF.

V gene TRBV7-9 combines with J gene TRBJ1-4, with D unresolved. The CDR3 has 19 amino acids. Looked up from germline, CDR1 is SEHNR and CDR2 is FQNEAQ (reference sequence). V was clipped by 3 bases and J by 4 bases, with 24 bases between them. CDR3 residues: CASSFSLTVGRQHNEKLFF. CDR3 DNA: TGTGCCAGCAGCTTCTCCCTTACCGTAGGAAGGCAGCATAATGAAAAACTGTTTTTT.